Here is one T cell receptor (beta chain) with its context. What it binds is unknown. In germline, CDR1 is MNHEY, CDR2 SVGAGI. This CDR3 has 11 amino acids. V shed 5 bases and J shed 7 bases, with 8 bases lying between them. The sample is drawn from a study of cytomegalovirus exposure and HLA in healthy donors. Study findings and constraints: Several top significant clusters appeared, in a later analysis, to be linked to common viral pathogens.

60 Vbeta and 13 Jbeta primers were used in PCR. Here immunoSEQ multiplex PCR was the method, and the copy in TCRdb shows in-frame clones only, minus some. The data show hundreds of thousands of clones, 80% to 90% seen once. This receptor was taken from a girl aged 2 to 9 in good health and CMV-seronegative. The chain links TRBV6-5 to TRBJ1-2; maybe TRBD1 (6 bases). The sample consisted of PBMCs. The CDR3 coding sequence is TGTGCCAGCAGTGCGGACAGTGGCTACACCTTC. Residues: CASSADSGYTF.